Each of the 32 T cell receptor beta chains below was sequenced from the same sample in a study of long-term antiretroviral therapy in people with HIV. Run at survey level, the immunoSEQ assay was version v3.0. Profiling relied on immunoSEQ multiplex PCR, and the TCRdb table lists in-frame clones only, not all of them. Here the sample spans about 22,000 clones, nearly 90% being singletons. Sequencing used unsorted PBMCs, obtained 0.6 years after starting antiretroviral therapy. These receptors were collected from a man between 60 and 75 years old with HIV.

The J gene is TRBJ1-2, the V gene TRBV5-8; D possibly corresponds to TRBD1 (5 bases). Deletions cut 2 bases from V and 6 bases from J, with 11 bases between. The V gene's germline CDR1 is SGHTS and CDR2 YDEGEE. The CDR3 runs 13 residues. The CDR3 protein is CASSFPGRDGYTF. CDR3 DNA sequence: TGTGCCAGCAGCTTCCCAGGGAGAGATGGCTACACCTTC.

The chain links TRBV18 to TRBJ2-3, with D tentatively TRBD1 (6 bases). V shed 4 bases and J shed 2 bases, with 10 bases lying between them. Germline CDR1 reads KGHSH; CDR2 reads LQKENI. The CDR3 is made up of 14 amino acids. This chain's CDR3 is CASSRQDFTDTQYF. Here the CDR3 DNA reads TGTGCCAGCTCACGACAGGATTTCACAGATACGCAGTATTTT.

V gene TRBV11-3 combines with J gene TRBJ2-7, with D possibly matching TRBD2 (6 bases). Trimming removed 2 bases at V and 2 bases at J, with 10 bases between. Germline V lookup: CDR1 SGHNT, CDR2 YENEEA. The CDR3 is 14 residues long. As DNA, the CDR3 is TGTGCCAGCAGCTTAAGCGGAGGGACCTACGAGCAGTACTTC. Translated: CASSLSGGTYEQYF. Variable domain in full (rest from reference TRBV11-3 and TRBJ2-7): EAGVVQSPRYKIIEKKQPVAFWCNPISGHNTLYWYLQNLGQGPELLIRYENEEAVDDSQLPKDRFSAERLKGVDSTLKIQPAELGDSAVYLCASSLSGGTYEQYFGPGTRLTVT.

The rearrangement links TRBV28 to TRBJ1-1, with TRBD1 matching 10 bases. J gave up 4 bases and V 8 bases, and 7 bases lay outside the gene matches. The CDR3 has 14 amino acids. Per germline, CDR1 MDHEN and CDR2 SYDVKM. The CDR3 region is CASFEGTGATEAFF. CDR3 coding DNA: TGTGCCAGCTTCGAAGGGACAGGGGCCACTGAAGCTTTCTTT.

The CDR3 spells CASSFAGGGQGDGYTF. In DNA form, the CDR3 reads TGTGCCAGCAGTTTCGCGGGGGGGGGCCAGGGTGATGGCTACACCTTC. V is TRBV6-5 and J is TRBJ1-2; D possibly corresponds to TRBD1 (6 bases). The CDR3 is 16 amino acids. Between the trimmed V and J ends, which lost 4 bases and 6 bases, there was a span of 21 bases. Germline-derived CDR1 and CDR2 are MNHEY and SVGAGI.

The gene calls are TRBV9 and TRBJ2-1; 14 bases fit TRBD2. J was trimmed by 9 bases and V by 0 bases; bases with no gene match: 11. From germline, CDR1 is SGDLS and CDR2 YYNGEE. The length of the CDR3 is 18 residues. DNA of the CDR3: TGTGCCAGCAGCGTAGCCCCATCCGGGACTAGCGGGAGTCCTGAGCAGTTCTTC. Translated: CASSVAPSGTSGSPEQFF.

The chain couples TRBV7-2 to TRBJ2-5; 7 bases match TRBD2. Germline V CDR1 and CDR2: SGHTA, FQGNSA. J gave up 7 bases and V 1 base, and 6 bases lay outside the gene matches. The CDR3 is made up of 14 amino acids. In DNA form, the CDR3 reads TGTGCCAGCAGCTTAGGAGGACTAGGGAGGACCCAGTACTTC. Translating gives CASSLGGLGRTQYF.

This chain uses TRBV10-1 with TRBJ2-3; 10 nucleotides match TRBD2. V lost 0 bases, J lost 1 base, and 7 bases stayed unmatched. Germline CDR1 reads WNHNN; CDR2 reads SYGVQD (reference sequence). CDR3 length: 18 residues. CDR3 sequence (DNA): TGCGCCAGCAGTGAGTCTCCGGTGCTAGCGGGGGGCACAGATACGCAGTATTTT. Translation: CASSESPVLAGGTDTQYF.

V and J are TRBV4-3 and TRBJ2-3, with 9 bases aligning to TRBD2. The germline gives CDR1 LGHNA, CDR2 YSLEER. This CDR3 contains 16 residues. J lost 3 bases, V lost 0 bases, and 4 bases had no gene match. The CDR3 here is CASSQDLAGGTDTQYF. The CDR3 DNA sequence: TGCGCCAGCAGCCAAGATCTGGCGGGGGGGACAGATACGCAGTATTTT.

V usage is TRBV10-3 and J usage is TRBJ1-2, with 7 bases that match TRBD1. The CDR3 extends over 15 amino acids. Per germline, CDR1 ENHRY and CDR2 SYGVKD. Unmatched junction bases numbered 11, after V lost 5 bases and J lost 5 bases. CDR3 sequence (DNA): TGTGCCATCAGTCCCCAGAGACAGGGCGTTTATGGCTACACCTTC. Its translation: CAISPQRQGVYGYTF.

The rearrangement uses TRBV2 and TRBJ1-4; D gene ambiguous. Germline CDR1 and CDR2: SNHLY and FYNNEI. CDR3 length: 17 amino acids. The V gene lost 6 bases and the J gene lost 0 bases, with 17 bases spanning the gap. CDR3 sequence reads: CASSPTRVLSTNEKLFF. In DNA, the CDR3 is TGTGCCAGCAGCCCCACTCGGGTTCTATCAACTAATGAAAAACTGTTTTTT.

The J gene is TRBJ2-7, the V gene TRBV10-2; TRBD1 matches 10 bases. V was pared by 6 bases and J by 2 bases, with 1 base of the junction left unmatched. Germline V lookup: CDR1 WSHSY, CDR2 SAAADI. This CDR3 comprises 13 residues. The CDR3 region is CASSGQGAYEQYF. The CDR3 DNA is TGCGCCAGCAGCGGACAGGGGGCCTACGAGCAGTACTTC.

The gene calls are TRBV5-4 and TRBJ2-1, with D maybe TRBD2 (6 bases). The CDR3 runs to 16 residues. Between the trimmed V and J ends, which lost 3 bases and 5 bases, there was a span of 18 bases. Germline-derived CDR1 and CDR2 are SGHNT and YYREEE (reference sequence). CDR3 sequence reads: CASSSALWGEDNEQFF. The CDR3 DNA follows: TGTGCCAGCAGCTCTGCCCTCTGGGGGGAAGACAATGAGCAGTTCTTC.

The rearrangement joins TRBV5-1 to TRBJ2-5; 8 nucleotides agree with TRBD2. After removal of 3 bases from V and 5 bases from J, the junction contained 3 bases not matched to a gene. CDR3 length: 13 amino acids. The germline V gene has CDR1 SGHRS and CDR2 YFSETQ. The CDR3 sequence is CASSSGGRETQYF. CDR3 bases: TGCGCCAGCAGCTCGGGGGGGCGGGAGACCCAGTACTTC.

The chain is built from TRBV7-2 and TRBJ1-5; tentative D call: TRBD1 (6 bases). Trimming pared 0 bases from V and 6 bases from J, leaving 9 bases between. The germline gives CDR1 SGHTA, CDR2 FQGNSA. The CDR3 has 14 amino acids. CDR3 loop: CASSLARGGQPQHF. The DNA of the CDR3 is TGTGCCAGCAGCTTAGCCAGGGGTGGTCAGCCCCAGCATTTT.

The J gene is TRBJ1-3, the V gene TRBV21-1. TRBV21-1 is noted as a pseudogene. The CDR3 runs to 17 residues. This CDR3 is CASSKALIATSGNTIYF. Written as DNA, the CDR3 is TGTGCCAGCAGCAAAGCGCTTATCGCTACCTCTGGAAACACCATATATTTT.

The chain recombines TRBV14 with TRBJ2-5; unclear D gene. Trimming cost V 2 bases and J 7 bases, with 11 bases left between them. The V gene's germline CDR1 is SGHDN and CDR2 FVKESK. This CDR3 contains 13 residues. The CDR3 sequence: CASSQFSAGTQYF. The CDR3 region has the DNA TGTGCCAGCAGCCAATTCTCTGCCGGGACCCAGTACTTC.

This chain connects TRBV29-1 to TRBJ2-7, with 9 bases identical to TRBD1. Trimming took 4 bases from V and 5 from J; bases not matched to a gene: 18. The germline gives CDR1 SQVTM, CDR2 ANQGSEA. This CDR3 is 17 amino acids long. The CDR3 loop reads CSVGGLSTGTGWDEQYF. The CDR3 DNA sequence: TGCAGCGTTGGGGGGCTCTCGACCGGGACAGGGTGGGACGAGCAGTACTTC.

This clone was observed once. The chain has TRBV10-3 and TRBJ1-1; no definite D call. V lost 8 bases and J 0 bases, leaving 13 bases between the germline ends. The CDR3 is made up of 14 amino acids. Germline CDR1 and CDR2: ENHRY and SYGVKD. The CDR3 reads CAIWSGAMNTEAFF. In DNA, the CDR3 is TGTGCCATCTGGAGCGGAGCTATGAACACTGAAGCTTTCTTT.

The chain uses TRBV30 and TRBJ2-7, with 9 bases fitting TRBD1. The germline V gene encodes CDR1 GTSNPN and CDR2 SVGIG (reference sequence). V shed 7 bases and J 2 bases; nucleotides not matched to a gene: 9. The length of the CDR3 is 14 residues. CDR3 nucleotides: TGTGCCTATGAGCTGCGGACAGGGGCCTACGAGCAGTACTTC. Translated: CAYELRTGAYEQYF.

The chain links TRBV18 to TRBJ2-5; TRBD2 aligns across 9 bases. The ends lost 3 bases at V and 5 bases at J; junction bases unmatched: 7. The germline V gene encodes CDR1 KGHSH and CDR2 LQKENI. This CDR3 is 15 amino acids long. The CDR3 coding sequence is TGTGCCAGCTCACCCGGCGCGGGGGGGATCGAGACCCAGTACTTC. Its protein product is CASSPGAGGIETQYF.

The gene calls are TRBV5-4 and TRBJ1-1; D uncertain. Germline assignment: CDR1 SGHNT and CDR2 YYREEE (reference sequence). V was cut by 3 bases and J by 1 base, with 1 base left in between. This CDR3 spans 11 amino acids. The CDR3 protein is CASSSNTEAFF. The CDR3 DNA reads TGTGCCAGCAGCTCGAACACTGAAGCTTTCTTT.

The CDR3 reads CSVRTGETQYF. CDR3 DNA sequence: TGCAGCGTACGGACAGGGGAGACCCAGTACTTC. The chain recombines TRBV29-1 with TRBJ2-5; 8 bases are shared with TRBD1. Looked up from germline, CDR1 is SQVTM and CDR2 is ANQGSEA. J was trimmed by 5 bases and V by 6 bases; bases with no gene match: 2. The CDR3 is 11 amino acids.

V gene TRBV7-9 combines with J gene TRBJ2-2; D is unclear. CDR1 and CDR2 (germline): SEHNR, FQNEAQ (reference sequence). V gave up 1 base and J gave up 7 bases, with 10 bases separating them. The CDR3 spans 14 residues. The CDR3 DNA reads TGTGCCAGCAGCTTAGAAAGACAAAGCGGGGAGCTGTTTTTT. It codes for CASSLERQSGELFF. The full variable domain, its missing parts supplied by reference TRBV7-9 and TRBJ2-2, is DTGVSQNPRHKITKRGQNVTFRCDPISEHNRLYWYRQTLGQGPEFLTYFQNEAQLEKSRLLSDRFSAERPKGSFSTLEIQRTEQGDSAMYLCASSLERQSGELFFGEGSRLTVL.

V usage is TRBV15 and J usage is TRBJ2-5; the D gene is possibly TRBD1 (6 bases). Germline values: CDR1 LNHNV, CDR2 YYDKDF (reference sequence). Trimming removed 5 bases from V and 5 bases from J, with 12 bases in between. The CDR3 is made up of 13 amino acids. CDR3 coding DNA: TGTGCCACCAGCCCACAGGGATTCGAGACCCAGTACTTC. Translated: CATSPQGFETQYF.

Regarding this clone: Other DNA sequences in the sample encode the same CDR3. The genes are TRBV2 and TRBJ1-5; the D is unclear. CDR3 length: 15 amino acids. Germline values: CDR1 SNHLY, CDR2 FYNNEI. V lost 3 bases, J lost 7 bases, and 16 bases lay in between. The CDR3 loop reads CASSEDRATGQPQHF. The CDR3 DNA sequence: TGTGCCAGCAGTGAGGATAGGGCCACGGGGCAGCCCCAGCATTTT.

J is TRBJ2-5 and V is TRBV14, with unresolved D. There are 11 residues in the CDR3. In germline, CDR1 is SGHDN, CDR2 FVKESK. The ends were cut back, 3 bases at V and 5 bases at J, with 4 bases in the middle. The CDR3 sequence is CASSHGETQYF. For the CDR3, the DNA is TGTGCCAGCAGCCATGGGGAGACCCAGTACTTC.

In the case of this clone: The junction and the germline gene differ at one end; a read error may be behind it. CDR3 sequence (DNA): TGCGCCAGCAGCTTCCCCGGGACTAGCGGGCAGTGGATCTTC. It yields the protein CASSFPGTSGQWIF. The V and J genes are TRBV5-1 and TRBJ2-1; 12 bases map to TRBD2. Germline V lookup: CDR1 SGHRS, CDR2 YFSETQ. The CDR3 is 14 amino acids.

The V gene is TRBV9, the J gene TRBJ2-1; 12 bases agree with TRBD2. The CDR3 is 16 residues long. CDR1 is SGDLS, CDR2 YYNGEE, per germline. Trimming took 3 bases from V and 7 from J; bases not matched to a gene: 8. The CDR3 DNA reads TGTGCCAGCAGCGCGTCTAGCGGGAGGGGGGGAAATGAGCAGTTCTTC. It is translated as CASSASSGRGGNEQFF.

The DNA of the CDR3 is TGCGCCAGCAGCTTGGAGGGGCCTCTTAATGAAAAACTGTTTTTT. Translation: CASSLEGPLNEKLFF. This chain uses TRBV5-1 with TRBJ1-4; weak D call: TRBD1 (5 bases). The CDR3 has 15 amino acids. V shed 0 bases and J shed 4 bases, with 10 bases lying between them. Germline V lookup: CDR1 SGHRS, CDR2 YFSETQ.

J is TRBJ1-2 and V is TRBV6-1; D may be TRBD1 (5 bases). The V and J ends lost 6 bases and 4 bases respectively, with 18 bases between them. CDR1 is MNHNS and CDR2 is SASEGT in the germline V gene. The CDR3 length is 15 residues. DNA of the CDR3: TGTGCCAGCAGACCGGGACCCGGGGCGGTCTATGGCTACACCTTC. This encodes CASRPGPGAVYGYTF.

V is TRBV7-7 and J is TRBJ2-1; D unclear. Germline V lookup: CDR1 SSHAT, CDR2 FNYEAQ (reference sequence). V dropped 1 base and J dropped 2 bases, with 6 bases sitting between them. This CDR3 comprises 14 residues. This CDR3 is CASSLGGPYNEQFF. CDR3 bases: TGTGCCAGCAGCTTAGGAGGACCCTACAATGAGCAGTTCTTC.